The rows below give T cell receptor beta chains drawn from one sample of a study of blood T cell repertoires in COVID-19. Only in-frame clones appear in the TCRdb table, and some are missing; sequencing was by immunoSEQ multiplex PCR. The repertoire has about 130,000 clones, roughly 80% of them found once; the top ten carry over 1.1%. Sequencing was done on a sample of peripheral blood. These receptors were taken from a man in his 60s with acute or convalescent COVID-19. Both conserved end residues are part of each CDR3. The D gene is left open where the match is weak. Some rows have no size entry. The others give once, few or many, or a class for an expanded clone.

length	J	D	V	size	CDR3	DNA
16	TRBJ2-7	TRBD2	TRBV9	once	CASSKRGLAGVYEQYF	TGTGCCAGCAGCAAACGAGGACTAGCGGGAGTGTATGAGCAGTACTTC
15	TRBJ2-3	.	TRBV19	.	CASRGAVFTPDTQYF	TGTGCCAGTAGGGGGGCCGTCTTTACCCCAGATACGCAGTATTTT
16	TRBJ1-2	.	TRBV7-9	once	CASSLAGDRTPYGYTF	TGTGCCAGCAGCTTAGCGGGCGACAGGACCCCCTATGGCTACACCTTC
12	TRBJ1-5	TRBD1	TRBV19	.	CAIGTGNQPQHF	TGTGCCATCGGGACAGGGAATCAGCCCCAGCATTTT
14	TRBJ1-6	.	TRBV30	.	CAWSVGRGISPLHF	TGTGCCTGGAGTGTAGGGCGGGGAATTTCACCCCTCCACTTT
13	TRBJ2-5	.	TRBV5-8	.	CASRRAYQETQYF	TGTGCCAGCAGGCGGGCGTACCAAGAGACCCAGTACTTC
15	TRBJ1-5	.	TRBV11-2	.	CASSLNRDGNQPQHF	TGTGCCAGCAGCTTAAACAGGGATGGCAATCAGCCCCAGCATTTT
13	TRBJ1-4	.	TRBV19	.	CASSHTRGEKLFF	TGTGCCAGTTCTCATACAAGAGGCGAAAAACTGTTTTTT
13	TRBJ1-5	.	TRBV5-4	.	CASSLGGDQPQHF	TGTGCCAGCAGCCTTGGCGGAGATCAGCCCCAGCATTTT
18	TRBJ2-7	.	TRBV5-1	.	CASSLMLPIGAPHYEQYF	TGCGCCAGCAGCTTGATGTTGCCTATTGGGGCTCCTCACTACGAGCAGTACTTC
12	TRBJ2-2	.	TRBV3-1/TRBV3-2	.	CASSHAEGELFF	TGTGCCAGCAGCCATGCGGAGGGGGAGCTGTTTTTT
14	TRBJ1-2	.	TRBV5-1	.	CASSLTSSNYGYTF	TGCGCCAGCAGCTTGACAAGTTCTAACTATGGCTACACCTTC
14	TRBJ1-4	TRBD1	TRBV7-8	.	CASSSGTGESKLFF	TGTGCCAGCAGTTCCGGGACAGGGGAGTCAAAACTGTTTTTT
15	TRBJ2-7	TRBD1	TRBV19	.	CASSGTGTGVREQYF	TGTGCCAGTAGTGGGACCGGGACAGGGGTCAGGGAGCAGTACTTC
13	TRBJ2-5	.	TRBV12-3/TRBV12-4	.	CASSFQGLETQYF	TGTGCCAGCAGTTTCCAGGGCTTGGAGACCCAGTACTTC
13	TRBJ1-2	.	TRBV29-1	.	CSVEEVQGHGYTF	TGCAGCGTTGAGGAGGTACAGGGACATGGCTACACCTTC
15	TRBJ1-5	.	TRBV21-1	.	CASTKRPGNNQPQHF	TGTGCCAGCACTAAGAGGCCCGGGAACAATCAGCCCCAGCATTTT
13	TRBJ1-5	TRBD1	TRBV30	.	CAWAGQGNQPQHF	TGTGCCTGGGCAGGACAGGGCAATCAGCCCCAGCATTTT
15	TRBJ2-3	.	TRBV10-2	few	CASSPGHNSWDTQYF	TGCGCCAGCTCGCCGGGACACAATTCTTGGGATACGCAGTATTTT
13	TRBJ1-6	.	TRBV19	.	CASSQTDNSPLHF	TGTGCCAGTTCGCAGACAGATAATTCACCCCTCCACTTT
16	TRBJ2-7	.	TRBV7-2	.	CASSLGVSARSYEQYF	TGTGCCAGCAGCTTAGGGGTTAGCGCCCGCTCCTACGAGCAGTACTTC
14	TRBJ1-3	TRBD1	TRBV5-4	once	CASSPGTGGNTIYF	TGTGCCAGCAGCCCCGGGACAGGGGGAAACACCATATATTTT
13	TRBJ1-2	.	TRBV12-3/TRBV12-4	.	CASSFSRAAGYTF	TGTGCCAGCAGTTTTTCCAGGGCGGCCGGCTACACCTTC
15	TRBJ2-5	.	TRBV14	.	CASSQYRVKQETQYF	TGTGCCAGCAGCCAATACCGAGTGAAGCAAGAGACCCAGTACTTC
16	TRBJ1-3	TRBD1	TRBV7-2	.	CASSFRGTGIGNTIYF	TGTGCCAGCAGCTTCCGAGGGACAGGGATTGGAAACACCATATATTTT
16	TRBJ1-1	.	TRBV10-3	.	CAISEPPGAEKTEAFF	TGTGCCATCAGTGAGCCACCGGGAGCGGAAAAGACTGAAGCTTTCTTT
16	TRBJ2-7	.	TRBV5-1	.	CASSLGPRGMDYEQYF	TGCGCCAGCAGCTTGGGCCCACGGGGGATGGATTACGAGCAGTACTTC
16	TRBJ2-2	.	TRBV5-1	once	CASSLESGGRTGELFF	TGCGCCAGCAGCTTGGAATCGGGTGGTCGGACCGGGGAGCTGTTTTTT
15	TRBJ2-7	TRBD2	TRBV29-1	.	CSVATASGGSYEQYF	TGCAGCGTTGCAACCGCTAGCGGGGGCTCCTACGAGCAGTACTTC
17	TRBJ2-3	.	TRBV9	.	CASSVEWGGPPTDTQYF	TGTGCCAGCAGCGTAGAGTGGGGAGGTCCCCCCACAGATACGCAGTATTTT
16	TRBJ2-1	TRBD2	TRBV5-8	.	CASSWGGTSGSSEQFF	TGTGCCAGCAGCTGGGGGGGGACTAGCGGGAGCAGTGAGCAGTTCTTC
14	TRBJ1-1	.	TRBV11-2	once	CASSLTQGNTEAFF	TGTGCCAGCAGCTTAACGCAGGGGAACACTGAAGCTTTCTTT
15	TRBJ2-7	TRBD2	TRBV19	.	CASTASGRAPYEQYF	TGTGCCAGTACCGCTAGCGGGAGGGCTCCCTACGAGCAGTACTTC
14	TRBJ2-7	TRBD1	TRBV30	.	CAWSVQGGSYEQYF	TGTGCCTGGAGTGTACAGGGGGGCTCCTACGAGCAGTACTTC
14	TRBJ2-1	.	TRBV7-6	.	CASSLDDGYNEQFF	TGTGCCAGCAGCCTTGACGACGGGTACAATGAGCAGTTCTTC
14	TRBJ2-5	.	TRBV5-6	.	CASRGAGYQETQYF	TGTGCCAGCAGAGGGGCTGGGTACCAAGAGACCCAGTACTTC
13	TRBJ2-7	TRBD1	TRBV6-5	.	CASSPRGLYEQYF	TGTGCCAGCAGTCCCAGGGGGTTATACGAGCAGTACTTC
14	TRBJ1-3	.	TRBV27	.	CASSPQSSGNTIYF	TGTGCCAGCAGTCCACAGAGCTCTGGAAACACCATATATTTT
13	TRBJ2-3	.	TRBV6-6	.	CASRTGEADTQYF	TGTGCCAGCAGAACAGGGGAGGCGGATACGCAGTATTTT
14	TRBJ1-5	TRBD1	TRBV19	.	CASSSRQGHQPQHF	TGTGCCAGTAGTTCCCGACAGGGCCATCAGCCCCAGCATTTT
14	TRBJ1-2	TRBD1	TRBV10-3	.	CAISGQGSWYGYTF	TGTGCCATCAGTGGACAGGGATCATGGTATGGCTACACCTTC
15	TRBJ2-5	TRBD1	TRBV6-2/TRBV6-3	.	CASSSGQGLEETQYF	TGTGCCAGCAGTTCGGGACAGGGGTTGGAAGAGACCCAGTACTTC
14	TRBJ1-5	.	TRBV27	.	CASSPQRSNQPQHF	TGTGCCAGCAGTCCCCAGAGGAGCAATCAGCCCCAGCATTTT
16	TRBJ1-1	TRBD1	TRBV18	.	CASSPPIGTGNTEAFF	TGTGCCAGCTCACCACCGATCGGGACAGGTAACACTGAAGCTTTCTTT
15	TRBJ2-1	.	TRBV7-3	few	CASSLLSPLPNEQFF	TGTGCCAGCAGCTTATTATCCCCTCTCCCCAATGAGCAGTTCTTC
15	TRBJ1-2	TRBD1	TRBV5-1	.	CASSSTQGTNYGYTF	TGCGCCAGCAGCTCTACACAGGGGACTAACTATGGCTACACCTTC
14	TRBJ1-2	TRBD1	TRBV6-5	.	CASRLPGQNYGYTF	TGTGCCAGCAGGCTCCCGGGACAGAACTATGGCTACACCTTC
13	TRBJ2-7	TRBD1	TRBV25-1	.	CASTGTDSYEQYF	TGTGCCAGCACCGGGACAGACTCCTACGAGCAGTACTTC
14	TRBJ1-2	TRBD1	TRBV27	.	CASRGTGGAYGYTF	TGTGCCAGCAGAGGGACAGGGGGCGCTTATGGCTACACCTTC
13	TRBJ1-2	.	TRBV2	.	CASSEQVWYGYTF	TGTGCCAGCAGTGAACAGGTGTGGTATGGCTACACCTTC
17	TRBJ2-1	.	TRBV5-1	.	CASSLVGFGGKVNEQFF	TGCGCCAGCAGCTTGGTTGGTTTTGGGGGGAAGGTCAATGAGCAGTTCTTC
15	TRBJ2-7	TRBD2	TRBV6-5	.	CASSYVSSGVYEQYF	TGTGCCAGCAGTTATGTTTCTAGCGGGGTCTACGAGCAGTACTTC